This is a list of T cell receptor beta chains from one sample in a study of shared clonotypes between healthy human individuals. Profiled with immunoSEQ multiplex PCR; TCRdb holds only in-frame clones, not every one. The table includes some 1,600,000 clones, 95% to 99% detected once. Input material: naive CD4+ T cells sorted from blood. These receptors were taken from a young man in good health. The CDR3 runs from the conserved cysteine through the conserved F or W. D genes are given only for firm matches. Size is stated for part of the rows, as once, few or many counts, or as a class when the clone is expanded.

CDR3nt: TGTGCCAGCAGCTTAGAAGATACGCAGTATTTT
CDR3aa: CASSLEDTQYF
abundance: NA
d_gene: NA
j_gene: TRBJ2-3
v_gene: TRBV7-2

CDR3nt: TGTGCCAGCAGCGTAGCACAGAGGGGTCCCGGGGAGCTGTTTTTT
CDR3aa: CASSVAQRGPGELFF
abundance: NA
d_gene: NA
j_gene: TRBJ2-2
v_gene: TRBV9

CDR3nt: TGCGCCAGCAGAAGAGGACAGGAGGGCACAGATACGCAGTATTTT
CDR3aa: CASRRGQEGTDTQYF
abundance: NA
d_gene: TRBD1
j_gene: TRBJ2-3
v_gene: TRBV5-1

CDR3nt: TGCGCCAGCAGCTTTGGACTAGCGGGATTTGGTAATGAGCAGTTCTTC
CDR3aa: CASSFGLAGFGNEQFF
abundance: NA
d_gene: TRBD2
j_gene: TRBJ2-1
v_gene: TRBV5-1

CDR3nt: TGTGCCAGCAGCTTAACTGCCTACGAGCAGTACTTC
CDR3aa: CASSLTAYEQYF
abundance: NA
d_gene: NA
j_gene: TRBJ2-7
v_gene: TRBV7-2

CDR3nt: TGCAGTGCTCCTCAAGTAGATACGCAGTATTTT
CDR3aa: CSAPQVDTQYF
abundance: NA
d_gene: NA
j_gene: TRBJ2-3
v_gene: TRBV20-1

CDR3nt: TGTGCCAGTAGTTCCCGGGTCGTTAGCAATCAGCCCCAGCATTTT
CDR3aa: CASSSRVVSNQPQHF
abundance: NA
d_gene: NA
j_gene: TRBJ1-5
v_gene: TRBV19

CDR3nt: TGTGCCAGCAGCCGGGTGAGCAACGAGCAGTACTTC
CDR3aa: CASSRVSNEQYF
abundance: NA
d_gene: NA
j_gene: TRBJ2-7
v_gene: TRBV6-1

CDR3nt: TGTGCCAGCAGGTCAGGGCCCTCCGACTTCGACGAGCAGTACTTC
CDR3aa: CASRSGPSDFDEQYF
abundance: NA
d_gene: NA
j_gene: TRBJ2-7
v_gene: TRBV28

CDR3nt: TGTGCCAGTATGAGGGGGTTGGATCAGCCCCAGCATTTT
CDR3aa: CASMRGLDQPQHF
abundance: NA
d_gene: NA
j_gene: TRBJ1-5
v_gene: TRBV19

CDR3nt: TGTGCCAGCAGCGAGCGCCGCCGGGTGGGCGGCACAGATACGCAGTATTTT
CDR3aa: CASSERRRVGGTDTQYF
abundance: NA
d_gene: NA
j_gene: TRBJ2-3
v_gene: TRBV7-8

CDR3nt: TGTGCCAGCAGCGTAGACAGGGGGAGCTACGAGCAGTACTTC
CDR3aa: CASSVDRGSYEQYF
abundance: NA
d_gene: TRBD1
j_gene: TRBJ2-7
v_gene: TRBV9

CDR3nt: TGCGCCAGCAGCAGGACACTAACCGAGCAGTACTTC
CDR3aa: CASSRTLTEQYF
abundance: NA
d_gene: NA
j_gene: TRBJ2-7
v_gene: TRBV5-1

CDR3nt: TGTGCCAGCAGTTTGTGGGGACAGGGGATTCAGAGTAAACTGTTTTTT
CDR3aa: CASSLWGQGIQSKLFF
abundance: NA
d_gene: TRBD1
j_gene: TRBJ1-4
v_gene: TRBV27

CDR3nt: TGTGCCAGCAGCTTAGATGGGTACGAGGGAAACACCATATATTTT
CDR3aa: CASSLDGYEGNTIYF
abundance: NA
d_gene: NA
j_gene: TRBJ1-3
v_gene: TRBV11-2

CDR3nt: TGCGCCAGCAGCCCCTTTGGGACAGGGGGCGAGCAGTACTTC
CDR3aa: CASSPFGTGGEQYF
abundance: NA
d_gene: TRBD1
j_gene: TRBJ2-7
v_gene: TRBV4-1

CDR3nt: TGTGCCAGCAGCCAAGAGGCGGCGGGGGGCACAGATACGCAGTATTTT
CDR3aa: CASSQEAAGGTDTQYF
abundance: NA
d_gene: TRBD2
j_gene: TRBJ2-3
v_gene: TRBV4-2

CDR3nt: TGTGCCAGCTCACCGGGTTTTTCTAATGAAAAACTGTTTTTT
CDR3aa: CASSPGFSNEKLFF
abundance: NA
d_gene: NA
j_gene: TRBJ1-4
v_gene: TRBV18

CDR3nt: TGTGCCAGCAGCCAAGATTGGCTAGCGGTGACGGGAGATACGCAGTATTTT
CDR3aa: CASSQDWLAVTGDTQYF
abundance: NA
d_gene: TRBD2
j_gene: TRBJ2-3
v_gene: TRBV14

CDR3nt: TGTGCCAGCAGTCTGGGGAGCTCCTACGAGCAGTACTTC
CDR3aa: CASSLGSSYEQYF
abundance: NA
d_gene: NA
j_gene: TRBJ2-7
v_gene: TRBV6-6

CDR3nt: TGTGCCAGCAGCTGGACACTAGCGGGAGGGGTTAGCTCCTACAATGAGCAGTTCTTC
CDR3aa: CASSWTLAGGVSSYNEQFF
abundance: NA
d_gene: TRBD2
j_gene: TRBJ2-1
v_gene: TRBV5-6

CDR3nt: TGTGCCAGTAGTATGGACAGGGGGAGGGATCAGCCCCAGCATTTT
CDR3aa: CASSMDRGRDQPQHF
abundance: NA
d_gene: TRBD1
j_gene: TRBJ1-5
v_gene: TRBV19

CDR3nt: TGCGCCAGCAGCTTGGCCCGACTAGGGGAAGAGACCCAGTACTTC
CDR3aa: CASSLARLGEETQYF
abundance: NA
d_gene: NA
j_gene: TRBJ2-5
v_gene: TRBV5-1

CDR3nt: TGTGCCAGCAATAACCGGGACAGCTCCTATGGCTACACCTTC
CDR3aa: CASNNRDSSYGYTF
abundance: NA
d_gene: TRBD1
j_gene: TRBJ1-2
v_gene: TRBV6-1

CDR3nt: TGTGCCTGGAGAAGCGGGTACTCCTACAATGAGCAGTTCTTC
CDR3aa: CAWRSGYSYNEQFF
abundance: NA
d_gene: NA
j_gene: TRBJ2-1
v_gene: TRBV30

CDR3nt: TGCAGCGTTTATAGACAGGGGCCTGGAAACACCATATATTTT
CDR3aa: CSVYRQGPGNTIYF
abundance: NA
d_gene: TRBD1
j_gene: TRBJ1-3
v_gene: TRBV29-1

CDR3nt: TGTGCCAGCAGTTTGAGGTTAGGCAATCAGCCCCAGCATTTT
CDR3aa: CASSLRLGNQPQHF
abundance: NA
d_gene: NA
j_gene: TRBJ1-5
v_gene: TRBV27

CDR3nt: TGTGCCATCAGAGATAGGACGGAGGCCCATGAAGCTTTCTTT
CDR3aa: CAIRDRTEAHEAFF
abundance: NA
d_gene: NA
j_gene: TRBJ1-1
v_gene: TRBV10-3

CDR3nt: TGTGCCAGCAGCCCGAACGTAGCGGGAGTCGGGAGTACGCAGTATTTT
CDR3aa: CASSPNVAGVGSTQYF
abundance: NA
d_gene: TRBD2
j_gene: TRBJ2-3
v_gene: TRBV11-1

CDR3nt: TGTGCCAGCAGTCCAAACAGGGGCCCGGGGAGGGAGCAGTACTTC
CDR3aa: CASSPNRGPGREQYF
abundance: NA
d_gene: NA
j_gene: TRBJ2-7
v_gene: TRBV28

CDR3nt: TGTGCCAGCAGCGTAGGACGAGTCACCGGGGAGCTGTTTTTT
CDR3aa: CASSVGRVTGELFF
abundance: once
d_gene: NA
j_gene: TRBJ2-2
v_gene: TRBV9

CDR3nt: TGTGCCAGCCGCCCCACAGGGGGCTCTGGAAACACCATATATTTT
CDR3aa: CASRPTGGSGNTIYF
abundance: once
d_gene: TRBD1
j_gene: TRBJ1-3
v_gene: TRBV11-2

CDR3nt: TGTGCCAGCAGCTTAGCACAGGACAGGGTCATGTTCAATCAGCCCCAGCATTTT
CDR3aa: CASSLAQDRVMFNQPQHF
abundance: NA
d_gene: TRBD1
j_gene: TRBJ1-5
v_gene: TRBV7-9

CDR3nt: TGTGCCAGCAGCTTACCCCCCGGGGGTAGCGGGAGCACCGGGGAGCTGTTTTTT
CDR3aa: CASSLPPGGSGSTGELFF
abundance: NA
d_gene: TRBD2
j_gene: TRBJ2-2
v_gene: TRBV7-9

CDR3nt: TGTGCCAGCAGCCAAGATCCCCCGGGCAGACTCAATGGCTACACCTTC
CDR3aa: CASSQDPPGRLNGYTF
abundance: NA
d_gene: NA
j_gene: TRBJ1-2
v_gene: TRBV14

CDR3nt: TGTGCCAGCAGCCCTCGACAGTCCTACGAGCAGTACTTC
CDR3aa: CASSPRQSYEQYF
abundance: NA
d_gene: NA
j_gene: TRBJ2-7
v_gene: TRBV9

CDR3nt: TGTGCCAGCTCACCTCTCGGGGAGACCCAGTACTTC
CDR3aa: CASSPLGETQYF
abundance: NA
d_gene: NA
j_gene: TRBJ2-5
v_gene: TRBV18

CDR3nt: TGTGCCAGCAGCCCGGGACAGGGAACAACTAATGAAAAACTGTTTTTT
CDR3aa: CASSPGQGTTNEKLFF
abundance: NA
d_gene: TRBD1
j_gene: TRBJ1-4
v_gene: TRBV7-9

CDR3nt: TGTGCCAGCAGTCCGAGGTCCGGAGGGGAGACCCAGTACTTC
CDR3aa: CASSPRSGGETQYF
abundance: NA
d_gene: NA
j_gene: TRBJ2-5
v_gene: TRBV28

CDR3nt: TGTGCCAGCAGTGTACCACAGGGAAACGAGCAGTACTTC
CDR3aa: CASSVPQGNEQYF
abundance: NA
d_gene: NA
j_gene: TRBJ2-7
v_gene: TRBV6-5

CDR3nt: TGTGCCAGCACGGACCACCCAGGGCGGAGCACCGGGGAGCTGTTTTTT
CDR3aa: CASTDHPGRSTGELFF
abundance: NA
d_gene: NA
j_gene: TRBJ2-2
v_gene: TRBV19

CDR3nt: TGTGCCACCAGCAGAGATTCTGGACAGGGGACAGCTAGTAACATTCAGTACTTC
CDR3aa: CATSRDSGQGTASNIQYF
abundance: NA
d_gene: TRBD1
j_gene: TRBJ2-4
v_gene: TRBV15

CDR3nt: TGTGCCACCAGCAGAGTGAGAGGAGCTTTCTTT
CDR3aa: CATSRVRGAFF
abundance: NA
d_gene: NA
j_gene: TRBJ1-1
v_gene: TRBV15

CDR3nt: TGTGCCAGCAGCCCTGGTATGACCCCTAACTATGGCTACACCTTC
CDR3aa: CASSPGMTPNYGYTF
abundance: NA
d_gene: NA
j_gene: TRBJ1-2
v_gene: TRBV14

CDR3nt: TGTGCCAGCAGTGAAGTTCACAGGGGGAATCAGCCCCAGCATTTT
CDR3aa: CASSEVHRGNQPQHF
abundance: NA
d_gene: TRBD1
j_gene: TRBJ1-5
v_gene: TRBV6-1

CDR3nt: TGTGCCAGCAGCTTACAAGGGTCTGGCTCCTACAATGAGCAGTTCTTC
CDR3aa: CASSLQGSGSYNEQFF
abundance: NA
d_gene: NA
j_gene: TRBJ2-1
v_gene: TRBV7-2

CDR3nt: TGTGCCAGCAGTTTAAGCGCGGATATCGATGAGCAGTACTTC
CDR3aa: CASSLSADIDEQYF
abundance: NA
d_gene: NA
j_gene: TRBJ2-7
v_gene: TRBV28

CDR3nt: TGTGCCAGCAGCTTAGGGACAGCTTATAGCAATCAGCCCCAGCATTTT
CDR3aa: CASSLGTAYSNQPQHF
abundance: NA
d_gene: NA
j_gene: TRBJ1-5
v_gene: TRBV7-6

CDR3nt: TGTGCCAGCGGGGTAGCGGGAGGGCCGGGAGAGCAGTACTTC
CDR3aa: CASGVAGGPGEQYF
abundance: NA
d_gene: TRBD2
j_gene: TRBJ2-7
v_gene: TRBV25-1

CDR3nt: TGCGCCAGCAGCTGGGACAGGGTTGCTGGGGCCAACGTCCTGACTTTC
CDR3aa: CASSWDRVAGANVLTF
abundance: NA
d_gene: TRBD1
j_gene: TRBJ2-6
v_gene: TRBV5-1

CDR3nt: TGTGCCAGCAGTGAATTGGGACAGGGCTACGAGCAGTACTTC
CDR3aa: CASSELGQGYEQYF
abundance: NA
d_gene: TRBD1
j_gene: TRBJ2-7
v_gene: TRBV2

CDR3nt: TGTGCCATCATGAAGGTCAGGGACTACGAGCAGTACTTC
CDR3aa: CAIMKVRDYEQYF
abundance: NA
d_gene: NA
j_gene: TRBJ2-7
v_gene: TRBV10-3

CDR3nt: TGTGCCAGCCACAGGGAAAGCACCGGGGAGCTGTTTTTT
CDR3aa: CASHRESTGELFF
abundance: NA
d_gene: NA
j_gene: TRBJ2-2
v_gene: TRBV28

CDR3nt: TGTGCCAGCAGCACCACCTGGCCCCAAGAGACCCAGTACTTC
CDR3aa: CASSTTWPQETQYF
abundance: once
d_gene: NA
j_gene: TRBJ2-5
v_gene: TRBV11-3

CDR3nt: TGTGCCAGCAGTCGCCTGGTTGGGACTGGTCACACCGGGGAGCTGTTTTTT
CDR3aa: CASSRLVGTGHTGELFF
abundance: NA
d_gene: NA
j_gene: TRBJ2-2
v_gene: TRBV2

CDR3nt: TGCAGCGTTGTCATTGGCACAGGGGAGCTGTTTTTT
CDR3aa: CSVVIGTGELFF
abundance: NA
d_gene: NA
j_gene: TRBJ2-2
v_gene: TRBV29-1

CDR3nt: TGTGCCAGCAGTTCCCTCTTTAGCGGGGACAATTTCTCCTACGAGCAGTACTTC
CDR3aa: CASSSLFSGDNFSYEQYF
abundance: NA
d_gene: TRBD2
j_gene: TRBJ2-7
v_gene: TRBV28

CDR3nt: TGTGCCAGTCTGGCGGGAGGCGACGGCTACGAGCAGTACTTC
CDR3aa: CASLAGGDGYEQYF
abundance: once
d_gene: TRBD2
j_gene: TRBJ2-7
v_gene: TRBV2

CDR3nt: TGCAGCGGGCGAGCTGCGCGGGAGGGCCCCAATGAGCAGTTCTTC
CDR3aa: CSGRAAREGPNEQFF
abundance: NA
d_gene: TRBD2
j_gene: TRBJ2-1
v_gene: TRBV29-1